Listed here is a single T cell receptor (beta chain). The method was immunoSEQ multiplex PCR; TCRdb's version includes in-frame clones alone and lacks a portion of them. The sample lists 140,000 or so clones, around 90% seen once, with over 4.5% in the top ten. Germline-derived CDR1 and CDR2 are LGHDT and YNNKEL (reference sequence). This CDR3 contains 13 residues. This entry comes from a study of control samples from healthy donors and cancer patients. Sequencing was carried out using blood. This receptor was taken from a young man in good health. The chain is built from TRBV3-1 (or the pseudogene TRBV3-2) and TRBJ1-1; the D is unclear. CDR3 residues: CATRTALGTEAFF. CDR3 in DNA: TGTGCGACCCGGACCGCCCTCGGGACTGAAGCTTTCTTT.